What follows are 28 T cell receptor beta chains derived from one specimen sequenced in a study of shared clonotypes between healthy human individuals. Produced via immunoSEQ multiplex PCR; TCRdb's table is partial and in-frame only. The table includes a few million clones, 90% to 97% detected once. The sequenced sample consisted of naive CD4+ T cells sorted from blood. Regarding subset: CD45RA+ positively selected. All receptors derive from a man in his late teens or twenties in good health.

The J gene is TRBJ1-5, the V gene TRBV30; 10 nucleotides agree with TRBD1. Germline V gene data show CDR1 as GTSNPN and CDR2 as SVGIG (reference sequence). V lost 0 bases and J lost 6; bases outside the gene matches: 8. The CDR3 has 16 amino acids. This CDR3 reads CAWSVTGGANRQPQHF. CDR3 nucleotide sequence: TGTGCCTGGAGTGTGACAGGGGGCGCGAATCGTCAGCCCCAGCATTTT.

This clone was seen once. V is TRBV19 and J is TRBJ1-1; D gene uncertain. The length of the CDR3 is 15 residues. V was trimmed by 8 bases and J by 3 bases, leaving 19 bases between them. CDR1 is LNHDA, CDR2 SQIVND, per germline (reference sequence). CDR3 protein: CASSRNGPPDTEAFF. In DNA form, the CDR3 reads TGTGCCAGTTCAAGAAACGGGCCACCGGACACTGAAGCTTTCTTT.

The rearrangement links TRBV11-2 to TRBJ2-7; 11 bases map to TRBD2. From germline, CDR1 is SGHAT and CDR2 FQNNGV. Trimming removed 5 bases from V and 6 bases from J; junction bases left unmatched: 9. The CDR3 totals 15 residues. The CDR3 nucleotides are TGTGCCAGCAGCATAATAGCGGGAGGGCCAGGCGAGCAGTACTTC. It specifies CASSIIAGGPGEQYF. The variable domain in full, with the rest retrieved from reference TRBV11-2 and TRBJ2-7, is EAGVAQSPRYKIIEKRQSVAFWCNPISGHATLYWYQQILGQGPKLLIQFQNNGVVDDSQLPKDRFSAERLKGVDSTLKIQPAKLEDSAVYLCASSIIAGGPGEQYFGPGTRLTVT.

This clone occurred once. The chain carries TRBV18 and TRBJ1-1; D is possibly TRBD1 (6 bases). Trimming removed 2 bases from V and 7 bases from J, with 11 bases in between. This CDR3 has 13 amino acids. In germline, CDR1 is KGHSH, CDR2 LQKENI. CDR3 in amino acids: CASSPNRQDEAFF. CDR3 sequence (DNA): TGTGCCAGCTCACCAAACCGACAGGATGAAGCTTTCTTT.

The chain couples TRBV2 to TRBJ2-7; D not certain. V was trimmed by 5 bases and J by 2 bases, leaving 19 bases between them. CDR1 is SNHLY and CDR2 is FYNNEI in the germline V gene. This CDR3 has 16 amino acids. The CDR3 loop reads CASSISVLQLAYEQYF. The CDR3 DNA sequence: TGTGCCAGCAGTATCTCCGTTCTACAGTTGGCCTACGAGCAGTACTTC.

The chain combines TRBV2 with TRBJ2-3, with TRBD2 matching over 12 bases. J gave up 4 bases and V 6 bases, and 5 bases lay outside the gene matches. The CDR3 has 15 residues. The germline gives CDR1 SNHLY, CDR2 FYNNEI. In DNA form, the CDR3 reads TGTGCCAGCAGGGGTCGGACTAGCGGGGCAGATACGCAGTATTTT. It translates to CASRGRTSGADTQYF.

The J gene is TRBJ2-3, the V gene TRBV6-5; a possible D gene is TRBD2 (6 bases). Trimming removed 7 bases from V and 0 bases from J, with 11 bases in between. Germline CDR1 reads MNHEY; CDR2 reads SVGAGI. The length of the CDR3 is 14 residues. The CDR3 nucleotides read TGTGCCAGCAAGGAGGGCTCTAGCACAGATACGCAGTATTTT. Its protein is CASKEGSSTDTQYF.

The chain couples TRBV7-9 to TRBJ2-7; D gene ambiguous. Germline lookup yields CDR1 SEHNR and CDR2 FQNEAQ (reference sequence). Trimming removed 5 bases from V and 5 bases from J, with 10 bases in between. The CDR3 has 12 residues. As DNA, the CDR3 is TGTGCCAGCAGCACCTCTTACCACGAGCAGTACTTC. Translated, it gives CASSTSYHEQYF.

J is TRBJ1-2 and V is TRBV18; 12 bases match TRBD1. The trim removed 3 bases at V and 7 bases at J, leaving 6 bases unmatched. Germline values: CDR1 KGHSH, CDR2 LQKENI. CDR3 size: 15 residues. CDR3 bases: TGTGCCAGCTCACCCCCCGGGACAGGGGGCTCTGGCTACACCTTC. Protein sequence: CASSPPGTGGSGYTF.

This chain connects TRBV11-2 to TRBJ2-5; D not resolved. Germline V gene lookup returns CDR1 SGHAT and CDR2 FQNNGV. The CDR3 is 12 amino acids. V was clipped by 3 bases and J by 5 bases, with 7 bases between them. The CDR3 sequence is CASSLLDETQYF. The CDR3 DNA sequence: TGTGCCAGCAGCTTGTTGGATGAGACCCAGTACTTC.

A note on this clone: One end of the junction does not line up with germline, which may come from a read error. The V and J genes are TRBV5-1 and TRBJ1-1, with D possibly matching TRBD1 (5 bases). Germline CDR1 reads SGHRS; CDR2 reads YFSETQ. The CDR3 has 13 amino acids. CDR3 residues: CASRLDTNTEAFF. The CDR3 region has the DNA TGCGCCAGCAGATTGGACACGAACACTGAAGCTTTCTTT.

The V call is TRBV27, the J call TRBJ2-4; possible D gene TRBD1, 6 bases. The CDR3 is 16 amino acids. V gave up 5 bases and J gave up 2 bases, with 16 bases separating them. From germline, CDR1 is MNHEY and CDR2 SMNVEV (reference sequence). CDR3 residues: CASSRTALDPKNIQYF. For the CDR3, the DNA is TGTGCCAGCAGTAGGACAGCCTTGGACCCCAAAAACATTCAGTACTTC.

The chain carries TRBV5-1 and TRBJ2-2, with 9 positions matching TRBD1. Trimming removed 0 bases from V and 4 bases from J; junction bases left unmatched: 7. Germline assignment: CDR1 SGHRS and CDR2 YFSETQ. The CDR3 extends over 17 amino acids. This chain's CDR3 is CASSLVGGQGGTGELFF. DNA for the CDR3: TGCGCCAGCAGCTTGGTCGGGGGACAGGGAGGCACCGGGGAGCTGTTTTTT.

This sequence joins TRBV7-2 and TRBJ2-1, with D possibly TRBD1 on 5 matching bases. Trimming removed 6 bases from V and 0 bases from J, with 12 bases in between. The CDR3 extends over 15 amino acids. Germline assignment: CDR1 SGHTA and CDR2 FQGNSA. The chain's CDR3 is CASSSPRGSYNEQFF. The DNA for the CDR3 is TGTGCCAGCAGTTCCCCAAGGGGCTCCTACAATGAGCAGTTCTTC.

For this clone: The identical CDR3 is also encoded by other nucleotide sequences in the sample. In DNA, the CDR3 is TGTGCCAGCAGCTCGGGGGCCCTCGGGGATACGCAGTATTTT. Translated: CASSSGALGDTQYF. The chain employs TRBV7-9 and TRBJ2-3, with D perhaps given as TRBD1 or TRBD2 (6 bases each). The CDR3 extends over 14 amino acids. Germline V gene lookup returns CDR1 SEHNR and CDR2 FQNEAQ (reference sequence). V lost 4 bases and J lost 6, with 14 bases in between.

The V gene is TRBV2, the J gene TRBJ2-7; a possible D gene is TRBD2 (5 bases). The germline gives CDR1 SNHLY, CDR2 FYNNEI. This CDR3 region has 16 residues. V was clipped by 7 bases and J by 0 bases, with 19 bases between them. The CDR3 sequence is CASTTPRAGGSYEQYF. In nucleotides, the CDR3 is TGTGCCAGCACGACCCCCCGCGCGGGTGGCTCCTACGAGCAGTACTTC.

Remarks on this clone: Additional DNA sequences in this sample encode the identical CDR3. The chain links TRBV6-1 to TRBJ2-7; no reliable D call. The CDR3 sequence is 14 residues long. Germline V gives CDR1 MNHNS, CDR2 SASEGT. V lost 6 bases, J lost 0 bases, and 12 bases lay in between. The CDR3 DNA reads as TGTGCCAGCAGCTCCGACCGGGTCTCCTACGAGCAGTACTTC. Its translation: CASSSDRVSYEQYF.

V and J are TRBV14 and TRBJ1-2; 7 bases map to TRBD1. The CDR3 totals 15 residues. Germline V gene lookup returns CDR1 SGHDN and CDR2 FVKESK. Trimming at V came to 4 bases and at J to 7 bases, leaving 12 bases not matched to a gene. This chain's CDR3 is CASSPLGEGAGGYTF. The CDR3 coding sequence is TGTGCCAGCAGCCCCTTGGGGGAGGGGGCCGGTGGCTACACCTTC.

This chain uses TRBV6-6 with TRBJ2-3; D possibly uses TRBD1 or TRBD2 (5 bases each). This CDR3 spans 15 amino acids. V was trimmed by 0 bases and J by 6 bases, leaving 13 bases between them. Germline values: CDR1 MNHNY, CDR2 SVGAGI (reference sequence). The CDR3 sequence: CASSYSGPPRDTQYF. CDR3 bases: TGTGCCAGCAGTTACTCGGGACCTCCGAGGGATACGCAGTATTTT.

The CDR3 region is CASSNTGTNNEQFF. The CDR3 DNA is TGTGCCAGCAGCAACACCGGGACCAACAATGAGCAGTTCTTC. This chain links TRBV7-9 with TRBJ2-1; D may be TRBD1 or TRBD2 (5 bases each). The V gene's germline CDR1 is SEHNR and CDR2 FQNEAQ (reference sequence). V shed 5 bases and J shed 5 bases, with 13 bases lying between them. CDR3 length equals 14 residues.

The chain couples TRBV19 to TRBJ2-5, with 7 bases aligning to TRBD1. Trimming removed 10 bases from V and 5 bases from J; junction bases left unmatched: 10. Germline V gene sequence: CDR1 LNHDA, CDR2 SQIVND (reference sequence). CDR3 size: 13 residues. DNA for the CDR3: TGTGCCACCAGAAGGGGGCGCGAGGAGACCCAGTACTTC. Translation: CATRRGREETQYF.

CDR3 DNA: TGTGCCAGCAGTGACCAATACAGGGGTGGTGATGGCTACACCTTC. Its protein is CASSDQYRGGDGYTF. The chain recombines TRBV6-4 with TRBJ1-2, with TRBD1 matching over 7 bases. V trimming: 2 bases; J trimming: 6 bases; junction bases outside the gene matches: 9. The V gene's germline CDR1 is MRHNA and CDR2 SNTAGT. The CDR3 spans 15 residues.

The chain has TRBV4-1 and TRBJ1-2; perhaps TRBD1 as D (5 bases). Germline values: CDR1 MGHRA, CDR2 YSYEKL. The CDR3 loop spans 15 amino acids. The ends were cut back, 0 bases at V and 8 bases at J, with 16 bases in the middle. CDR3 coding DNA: TGCGCCAGCAGCCAAGATGGGACTACCGCTCGAGGCTACACCTTC. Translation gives CASSQDGTTARGYTF.

CDR3 DNA: TGTGCCAGCAGTTTAAGGGTGAAGAACACTGAAGCTTTCTTT. Amino acid sequence: CASSLRVKNTEAFF. The chain is built from TRBV27 and TRBJ1-1; D is unclear. Germline lookup yields CDR1 MNHEY and CDR2 SMNVEV (reference sequence). V was clipped by 2 bases and J by 1 base, with 8 bases between them. This CDR3 spans 14 amino acids.

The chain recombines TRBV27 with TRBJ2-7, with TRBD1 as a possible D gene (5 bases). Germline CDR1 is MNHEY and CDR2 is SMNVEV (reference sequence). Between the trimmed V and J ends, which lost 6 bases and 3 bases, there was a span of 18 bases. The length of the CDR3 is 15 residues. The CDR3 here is CASRGLGLKDYEQYF. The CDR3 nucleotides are TGTGCCAGCAGGGGGCTTGGGCTTAAAGACTACGAGCAGTACTTC.

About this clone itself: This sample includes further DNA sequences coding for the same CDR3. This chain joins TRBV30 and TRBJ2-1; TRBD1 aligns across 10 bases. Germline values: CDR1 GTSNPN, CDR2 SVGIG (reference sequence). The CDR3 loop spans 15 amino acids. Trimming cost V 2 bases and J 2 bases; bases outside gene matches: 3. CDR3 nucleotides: TGTGCCTGGAGTCCGGGACAGGGGCCCTACAATGAGCAGTTCTTC. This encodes CAWSPGQGPYNEQFF.

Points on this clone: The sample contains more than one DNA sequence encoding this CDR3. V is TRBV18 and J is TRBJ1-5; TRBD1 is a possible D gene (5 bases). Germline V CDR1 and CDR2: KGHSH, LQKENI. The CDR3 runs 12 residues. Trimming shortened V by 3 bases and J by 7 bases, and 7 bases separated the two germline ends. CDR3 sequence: CASSPRGQPQHF. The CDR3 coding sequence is TGTGCCAGCTCACCGCGGGGGCAGCCCCAGCATTTT.

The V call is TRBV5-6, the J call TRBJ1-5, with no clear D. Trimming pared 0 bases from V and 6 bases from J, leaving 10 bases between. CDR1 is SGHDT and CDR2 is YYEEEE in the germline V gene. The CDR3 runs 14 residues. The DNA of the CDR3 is TGTGCCAGCAGCTTGGCTATGGGTGGTCAGCCCCAGCATTTT. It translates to CASSLAMGGQPQHF. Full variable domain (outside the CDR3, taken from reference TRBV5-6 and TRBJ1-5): DAGVTQSPTHLIKTRGQQVTLRCSPKSGHDTVSWYQQALGQGPQFIFQYYEEEERQRGNFPDRFSGHQFPNYSSELNVNALLLGDSALYLCASSLAMGGQPQHFGDGTRLSIL.